Sequencing of this TCR beta chain was carried out in a study of Graves' ophthalmopathy and Graves' hyperthyroidism. Germline trimming cut 6 bases from V and 8 bases from J; bases unmatched to any gene: 9. Germline CDR1 and CDR2: LNHDA and SQIVND (reference sequence). The CDR3 totals 14 residues. From RNA, the CDR3 regions of TCR beta chains were amplified and sequenced. Scientists carried out first-round RT-PCR using HTBI primers and then a second-round multiplex PCR. TCRdb redid the calling of the multiplex PCR reads with MiXCR, one entry per CDR3 protein. The sample holds about 740,000 distinct CDR3 sequences, roughly 41% seen once.

The sample comprised peripheral blood. This clonotype originated in an adult man with Graves' ophthalmopathy. The chain links TRBV19 to TRBJ1-4, with 7 bases fitting TRBD1. The CDR3 here is CASRVQGTREKLFF. In DNA form, the CDR3 reads TGTGCCAGTAGGGTACAGGGGACTAGGGAAAAACTGTTTTTT.